The T cell receptor (beta chain) under discussion was sequenced for a study of blood T cells in healthy people across ages. This clonotype was recorded once. Alongside a J-beta primer mix, a sample-barcoded 5' primer served in a second PCR lasting about 7 to 11 cycles. Sequencing recovered at least 3 million CDR3-containing paired-end reads from each sample. TCRdb reprocessed the 5' RACE reads with MiXCR, giving one entry per CDR3 protein. The sample holds about 1,500,000 distinct CDR3 sequences, roughly 28% seen once. Germline values: CDR1 WSHSY, CDR2 SAAADI. CDR3 length: 15 residues. Deletions cut 6 bases from V and 3 bases from J, with 15 bases between. Per sample, extraction of total RNA gave at least 5.5 micrograms in every case.

This sequence joins TRBV10-2 and TRBJ2-1; D call uncertain. This TCR was recovered from a woman in her thirties in good health. The source material was blood. The CDR3 protein is CASSSEQPLYNEQFF. CDR3 bases: TGCGCCAGCAGCTCGGAGCAACCCCTCTACAATGAGCAGTTCTTC.